A selection of T cell receptor beta chains follows, all from one sample in a study of blood T cell repertoires in COVID-19. This table comes from immunoSEQ multiplex PCR, and its TCRdb copy is limited to in-frame clones, with some not included. The sample includes approximately 44,000 clones, over 75% seen only once; the top ten take less than 1.5%. The material sequenced was peripheral blood. These receptors all stem from a woman in her thirties or forties with acute or convalescent COVID-19. Each CDR3 is given with its conserved first and last residue. D genes are given only for firm matches.

TRBJ2-7 | TRBV4-2 | TRBD2 | CASSQDPMTSGIPYEQYF
TRBJ2-3 | TRBV7-9 | NA | CASSLIVGTDTQYF
TRBJ2-1 | TRBV27 | TRBD2 | CASSLLAGGEQFF
TRBJ2-3 | TRBV19 | NA | CASSILGGSADTQYF
TRBJ2-3 | TRBV28 | TRBD2 | CASSFGLAGDTQYF
TRBJ1-4 | TRBV12-3/TRBV12-4 | NA | CASSQGNLGVFF
TRBJ1-1 | TRBV7-3 | TRBD1 | CASRAGGSNTEAFF
TRBJ1-1 | TRBV7-9 | TRBD1 | CASSIDRGNTEAFF
TRBJ1-1 | TRBV7-3 | NA | CASSLGANTEAFF
TRBJ2-7 | TRBV6-2/TRBV6-3 | NA | CASSYSTGRSYEQYF
TRBJ1-5 | TRBV29-1 | TRBD1 | CSVVGTGVDQPQHF
TRBJ1-3 | TRBV6-5 | NA | CATSRGGNTIYF
TRBJ1-1 | TRBV30 | NA | CAWSVQVNTEAFF
TRBJ1-4 | TRBV18 | TRBD1 | CASSPGQGGEKLFF
TRBJ1-6 | TRBV9 | NA | CASSTRPDSPLHF
TRBJ2-7 | TRBV27 | NA | CASSSHRQDRNEQYF
TRBJ1-3 | TRBV5-4 | TRBD1 | CASSSGQGASGNTIYF
TRBJ2-1 | TRBV7-3 | NA | CASSPPGANEQFF
TRBJ1-2 | TRBV5-4 | NA | CASGLRGSGYTF
TRBJ1-1 | TRBV27 | TRBD1 | CASSLWTGGSEAFF
TRBJ1-2 | TRBV5-3 | TRBD1 | CARSHRRQGYGYTF
TRBJ2-7 | TRBV14 | NA | CASSQDQRHSSYEQYF
TRBJ2-1 | TRBV29-1 | TRBD2 | CSVQREFSNEQFF
TRBJ1-1 | TRBV6-5 | TRBD1 | CASSYDRTGNTEAFF
TRBJ1-5 | TRBV30 | NA | CAWSKRGGARQPQHF
TRBJ2-7 | TRBV5-1 | NA | CASRTGTVPYEQYF
TRBJ2-7 | TRBV9 | TRBD1 | CASSPSGQVEWGEQYF
TRBJ1-2 | TRBV5-1 | TRBD1 | CASSLGSGGIWDGYTF
TRBJ1-5 | TRBV28 | NA | CASQNSGGYQPQHF
TRBJ1-2 | TRBV6-2/TRBV6-3 | NA | CASSYPQTNYGYTF
TRBJ2-7 | TRBV12-3/TRBV12-4 | NA | CASSLDRYEQYF
TRBJ2-3 | TRBV9 | NA | CASSVGEVGTDTQYF
TRBJ2-7 | TRBV28 | NA | CASSPPPQGTALSHEQYF
TRBJ2-1 | TRBV12-5 | TRBD1 | CASASRTGDSYNEQFF
TRBJ2-1 | TRBV9 | TRBD1 | CASSVAPRQGGPRGYNEQFF
TRBJ1-5 | TRBV16 | NA | CASSEGARNQPQHF
TRBJ2-7 | TRBV27 | TRBD2 | CASSLSGAGGPWEQYF
TRBJ1-3 | TRBV7-2 | TRBD1 | CASSLVGQGSGNTIYF
TRBJ2-2 | TRBV28 | NA | CASSLGAAGSNTGELFF
TRBJ2-1 | TRBV28 | TRBD2 | CASLIDGLAGGVPYNEQFF
TRBJ1-5 | TRBV19 | NA | CASSVATEGQPQHF
TRBJ1-1 | TRBV6-5 | TRBD1 | CASSRAGTANTEAFF
TRBJ1-3 | TRBV12-3/TRBV12-4 | NA | CASRSGYGNTIYF
TRBJ2-7 | TRBV10-3 | TRBD2 | CAISGLAGGGEQYF
TRBJ1-3 | TRBV5-1 | NA | CASSLDSADTIYF
TRBJ1-4 | TRBV5-1 | NA | CASSLGRGQGATNEKLFF